This is a list of T cell receptor beta chains from one sample in a study of blood T cell repertoires in COVID-19. TCRdb's table, derived via immunoSEQ multiplex PCR, lists solely in-frame clones and lacks some. The table shows roughly 200,000 clones, with less than 85% occurring only once. Material for sequencing was peripheral blood. These receptors were taken from a man in his forties or fifties who had recovered from COVID-19. Each CDR3 is given with its conserved first and last residue. The D gene is left open where the match is weak. The size field is filled for only some rows; it gives once, few, many or a size class.

CDR3 protein	CDR3 DNA	D gene	clone size	V gene	J gene
CASSVVKRGSYEQYF	TGTGCCAGCAGTGTTGTCAAGCGGGGGTCCTACGAGCAGTACTTC	TRBD2	.	TRBV2	TRBJ2-7
CASSRDATSGFDEQYF	TGTGCCAGCAGCCGGGACGCGACTAGCGGGTTCGACGAGCAGTACTTC	TRBD2	.	TRBV4-2	TRBJ2-7
CASSLRASPLHF	TGTGCCAGCAGCTTGAGGGCTTCACCCCTCCACTTT	.	.	TRBV7-9	TRBJ1-6
CASSLKLEGLGGFF	TGTGCCAGCAGCTTAAAGTTAGAGGGCCTCGGGGGTTTCTTT	.	.	TRBV7-2	TRBJ1-1
CASSPYGTGGRDTQYF	TGTGCCAGCAGTCCTTACGGGACAGGGGGCAGGGATACGCAGTATTTT	TRBD1	.	TRBV25-1	TRBJ2-3
CASSQAGGPDTGELFF	TGCGCCAGCAGCCAAGCGGGAGGGCCAGACACCGGGGAGCTGTTTTTT	TRBD2	.	TRBV4-3	TRBJ2-2
CATRDRVGEKLFF	TGTGCCACCAGAGACAGGGTGGGAGAAAAACTGTTTTTT	TRBD1	.	TRBV2	TRBJ1-4
CASSESEGNQPQHF	TGCGCCAGCAGTGAGTCGGAGGGTAATCAGCCCCAGCATTTT	.	.	TRBV10-2	TRBJ1-5
CASSRNLLAGVARSYNEQFF	TGCGCCAGCAGCCGCAACTTACTAGCGGGAGTAGCGCGGTCCTACAATGAGCAGTTCTTC	TRBD2	.	TRBV4-1	TRBJ2-1
CASSESSEASEQYF	TGTGCCAGCAGCGAGAGCAGCGAGGCGAGCGAGCAGTACTTC	.	.	TRBV28	TRBJ2-7
CSVLLRGPADTQYF	TGCAGCGTTCTCTTGCGAGGGCCTGCAGATACGCAGTATTTT	.	.	TRBV29-1	TRBJ2-3
CATSRDPRRSYNEQFF	TGTGCCACCAGCAGAGATCCGCGAAGATCCTACAATGAGCAGTTCTTC	.	.	TRBV15	TRBJ2-1
CASSESGGQGTEKLFF	TGCGCCAGCAGTGAGTCCGGGGGACAGGGTACTGAAAAACTGTTTTTT	TRBD1	.	TRBV10-2	TRBJ1-4
CASSADRGKAFF	TGTGCCAGCAGCGCAGACAGGGGGAAAGCTTTCTTT	TRBD1	once	TRBV11-2	TRBJ1-1
CASSPWGSYEQYF	TGTGCCAGCAGCCCCTGGGGCAGCTACGAGCAGTACTTC	.	.	TRBV5-8	TRBJ2-7
CASSIQSGVTEAFF	TGTGCCAGCAGCATCCAGTCAGGGGTCACTGAAGCTTTCTTT	.	.	TRBV19	TRBJ1-1
CASSLVDRAWGNTIYF	TGTGCCAGCAGCTTAGTAGACAGGGCATGGGGAAACACCATATATTTT	TRBD1	.	TRBV7-2	TRBJ1-3
CASSPAGTPNTGELFF	TGTGCCAGCAGTCCAGCGGGGACCCCGAACACCGGGGAGCTGTTTTTT	TRBD2	.	TRBV6-2/TRBV6-3	TRBJ2-2
CASSFRDRVSTWDEKLFF	TGTGCCAGCAGCTTCCGGGACAGGGTTTCCACTTGGGATGAAAAACTGTTTTTT	TRBD1	.	TRBV5-5	TRBJ1-4
CASSQGATYNEQFF	TGCGCCAGCAGTCAAGGAGCTACCTACAATGAGCAGTTCTTC	.	.	TRBV4-3	TRBJ2-1
CASSTGTAASYEQYF	TGTGCCAGCTCTACCGGGACAGCGGCTTCCTACGAGCAGTACTTC	TRBD1	.	TRBV28	TRBJ2-7
CASSHETGKAYEQYF	TGTGCCAGCAGCCACGAGACAGGGAAGGCCTACGAGCAGTACTTC	TRBD1	.	TRBV4-2	TRBJ2-7
CASSLVQGASYNEQFF	TGTGCCAGCAGCTTGGTTCAGGGTGCCTCCTACAATGAGCAGTTCTTC	.	.	TRBV5-5	TRBJ2-1
CASSPQRGEQYF	TGCGCCAGCAGCCCCCAGCGGGGCGAGCAGTACTTC	TRBD2	.	TRBV10-2	TRBJ2-7
CASNTRNTGELFF	TGTGCCAGTAATACTAGGAACACCGGGGAGCTGTTTTTT	.	.	TRBV19	TRBJ2-2
CASSFGQNEQFF	TGTGCCAGCAGTTTTGGACAAAATGAGCAGTTCTTC	.	.	TRBV7-3	TRBJ2-1
CASSLVSADTQYF	TGCGCCAGCAGCTTGGTATCTGCAGATACGCAGTATTTT	.	.	TRBV5-1	TRBJ2-3
CASSLGEPRVYGYTF	TGTGCCAGCAGTTTAGGGGAACCCAGGGTCTATGGCTACACCTTC	.	.	TRBV28	TRBJ1-2
CASSENSGTLQETQYF	TGTGCCAGCAGCGAAAACTCCGGGACACTACAAGAGACCCAGTACTTC	.	.	TRBV6-1	TRBJ2-5
CASSLVGGSRVLANEQFF	TGTGCCAGCAGCTTAGTAGGCGGTTCCCGGGTTCTTGCGAATGAGCAGTTCTTC	.	.	TRBV7-2	TRBJ2-1
CASSSRDRGRAFF	TGTGCCAGCAGCTCCCGGGACAGGGGGCGAGCTTTCTTT	TRBD1	.	TRBV7-6	TRBJ1-1
CASSHGGSTGELFF	TGCGCCAGCAGTCACGGGGGATCCACCGGGGAGCTGTTTTTT	.	.	TRBV10-1	TRBJ2-2
CASSLEGGRGYGYTF	TGTGCCAGCAGCTTAGAAGGGGGCCGTGGCTATGGCTACACCTTC	TRBD1	once	TRBV7-8	TRBJ1-2
CSVPWGEISTDTQYF	TGCAGCGTCCCCTGGGGGGAGATCTCCACAGATACGCAGTATTTT	.	.	TRBV29-1	TRBJ2-3
CAWSVSSPSEQYF	TGTGCCTGGAGTGTATCGAGTCCATCCGAGCAGTACTTC	.	.	TRBV30	TRBJ2-7
CASTPLPPASGSYEQFF	TGTGCCAGCACACCATTACCCCCGGCTAGCGGGAGCTATGAGCAGTTCTTC	TRBD2	.	TRBV9	TRBJ2-1
CASSRQRMNTEAFF	TGTGCCAGCAGTAGACAGAGAATGAACACTGAAGCTTTCTTT	.	.	TRBV27	TRBJ1-1
CASSARPVGSHEQFF	TGTGCCAGCAGTGCCCGACCCGTCGGTAGCCATGAGCAGTTCTTC	.	.	TRBV6-2/TRBV6-3	TRBJ2-1
CASSLSLSPVEQFF	TGTGCCAGCAGCTTATCGTTATCCCCCGTTGAGCAGTTCTTC	.	.	TRBV7-9	TRBJ2-1
CASSLSPGGGNEQYF	TGCGCCAGCAGCTTGTCTCCGGGGGGAGGAAATGAGCAGTACTTC	TRBD2	.	TRBV5-1	TRBJ2-7
CASKALLGAGYEQYF	TGTGCCAGCAAGGCCTTACTGGGAGCGGGCTACGAGCAGTACTTC	.	once	TRBV27	TRBJ2-7
CARSEGLAGVFTYF	TGTGCCAGAAGCGAGGGACTAGCGGGAGTTTTTACGTACTTC	TRBD2	.	TRBV5-3	TRBJ2-7
CASSIRQGGTNYGYTF	TGTGCCAGTAGTATCCGACAGGGAGGTACTAACTATGGCTACACCTTC	TRBD1	.	TRBV19	TRBJ1-2
CASSQTRGLANYGYTF	TGCGCCAGCAGCCAAACTCGGGGATTAGCTAACTATGGCTACACCTTC	.	few	TRBV4-3	TRBJ1-2
CSANPGQKAFF	TGCAGCGCAAATCCGGGACAAAAAGCTTTCTTT	.	.	TRBV29-1	TRBJ1-1
CATSTKTGGYGYTF	TGTGCCACCAGCACCAAGACAGGGGGGTATGGCTACACCTTC	TRBD1	.	TRBV15	TRBJ1-2
CASSEGLAGVYNEQFF	TGCGCCAGCAGCGAAGGACTAGCGGGAGTCTACAATGAGCAGTTCTTC	TRBD2	few	TRBV4-1	TRBJ2-1